The 15 T cell receptor beta chains reported below all come from one sample, sequenced in a study of T cells in Graves' hyperthyroidism and ophthalmopathy. From RNA transcripts, TCR beta CDR3 regions were amplified. The primer set for the first-round RT-PCR of the TCR CDR3 was HTBI. MiXCR was run by TCRdb on the multiplex PCR reads, yielding one entry per CDR3 protein. Found here are roughly 700,000 distinct CDR3 sequences, roughly 32% of them singletons; the top ten hold roughly 30%. The sample was blood. The receptor set was obtained from a woman between 35 and 50 years old with Graves' hyperthyroidism.

This clonotype showed up many times. The gene calls are TRBV20-1 and TRBJ2-7, with 15 bases that match TRBD2. The V and J ends lost 4 bases and 1 base, in that order; junction bases with no gene match: 2. The CDR3 consists of 15 residues. Germline V gene lookup returns CDR1 DFQATT and CDR2 SNEGSKA (reference sequence). CDR3 loop: CSAMGLAGGSYEQYF. Here the CDR3 DNA reads TGCAGTGCTATGGGACTAGCGGGAGGTTCCTACGAGCAGTACTTC.

A note on this clonotype: The junction departs from the called germline gene at one end, perhaps through a read error. The V and J genes are TRBV29-1 and TRBJ1-1; 9 bases agree with TRBD1. There are 13 residues in the CDR3. Germline-derived CDR1 and CDR2 are SQVTM and ANQGSEA. The CDR3 sequence: CSVDDGTGTEAFF. DNA of the CDR3: TGCAGCGTTGACGACGGGACAGGGACTGAGGCTTTCTTT.

This chain uses TRBV2 with TRBJ1-1; D possibly corresponds to TRBD1 (6 bases). The CDR3 runs to 14 residues. The germline V and J ends were trimmed by 6 bases and 3 bases, with 14 bases remaining between them. CDR1 is SNHLY, CDR2 FYNNEI, per germline. Here the CDR3 DNA reads TGTGCCAGCAGCGAGACAGGTTCGTACACTGAAGCTTTCTTT. This gives the protein CASSETGSYTEAFF.

This clonotype has at least ten counts. The chain joins TRBV3-1 to TRBJ1-6; D call uncertain. The germline CDR1 and CDR2 sequences are LGHDT and YNNKEL (reference sequence). Deletions cut 6 bases from V and 12 bases from J, with 15 bases between. There are 13 residues in the CDR3. This CDR3 reads CASSSSTPGPLHF. CDR3 DNA: TGTGCCAGCAGTTCATCCACCCCGGGACCCCTCCACTTT. Drawing the rest from reference TRBV3-1 and TRBJ1-6, the complete variable domain is DTAVSQTPKYLVTQMGNDKSIKCEQNLGHDTMYWYKQDSKKFLKIMFSYNNKELIINETVPNRFSPKSPDKAHLNLHINSLELGDSAVYFCASSSSTPGPLHFGNGTRLTVT.

This clonotype was counted a few times. This chain uses TRBV9 with TRBJ1-6; perhaps TRBD1 as D (6 bases). This CDR3 contains 16 residues. Per germline, CDR1 SGDLS and CDR2 YYNGEE. Trimming pared 4 bases from V and 6 bases from J, leaving 17 bases between. The CDR3 here is CASSLSPQGSNSPLHF. CDR3 DNA: TGTGCCAGCAGCCTTAGCCCCCAGGGGAGTAATTCACCCCTCCACTTT. The variable domain in full, completed from reference TRBV9 and TRBJ1-6, reads DSGVTQTPKHLITATGQRVTLRCSPRSGDLSVYWYQQSLDQGLQFLIQYYNGEERAKGNILERFSAQQFPDLHSELNLSSLELGDSALYFCASSLSPQGSNSPLHFGNGTRLTVT.

V and J are TRBV5-1 and TRBJ2-2; 7 bases match TRBD2. V lost 3 bases to trimming and J lost 6 bases; unmatched junction nucleotides: 2. There are 13 residues in the CDR3. Germline CDR1 SGHRS, CDR2 YFSETQ. The CDR3 protein is CASSYGGSGELFF. The CDR3 coding sequence is TGCGCCAGCAGCTACGGGGGGTCCGGGGAGCTGTTTTTT.

Ten or more counts support this clonotype. The V call is TRBV7-2, the J call TRBJ1-2; D gene uncertain. Deletions cut 4 bases from V and 4 bases from J, with 13 bases between. CDR3 length: 14 amino acids. Per germline, CDR1 SGHTA and CDR2 FQGNSA. This CDR3 is CASSSPQVFYGYTF. The CDR3 bases are TGTGCCAGCAGCTCCCCTCAGGTCTTCTATGGCTACACCTTC.

This clonotype has more than one count but fewer than ten. The chain joins TRBV24-1 to TRBJ2-7; 8 bases align to TRBD1. CDR1 and CDR2 from the germline V gene are KGHDR and SFDVKD. CDR3 size: 13 residues. Trimming cost V 4 bases and J 4 bases; bases outside gene matches: 2. The chain's CDR3 is CATSETGEYEQYF. In DNA, the CDR3 is TGTGCCACCAGTGAGACAGGGGAGTACGAGCAGTACTTC.

The chain uses TRBV19 and TRBJ1-5; 10 nucleotides agree with TRBD1. V gave up 1 base and J gave up 6 bases; unmatched junction bases: 9. From germline, CDR1 is LNHDA and CDR2 SQIVND (reference sequence). The CDR3 has 17 residues. The DNA for the CDR3 is TGTGCCAGTAGTATAGGGACGGACAGGGGGGAGGGTCAGCCCCAGCATTTT. Residues: CASSIGTDRGEGQPQHF.

The V gene is TRBV19, the J gene TRBJ1-2, with unresolved D. Trimming removed 1 base from V and 4 bases from J, with 19 bases in between. Germline V CDR1 and CDR2: LNHDA, SQIVND (reference sequence). The CDR3 consists of 17 residues. CDR3 DNA: TGTGCCAGTAGTATAGTTCGTGGCGGCACCTTGTCCTATGGCTACACCTTC. As protein: CASSIVRGGTLSYGYTF.

This clonotype appeared a few times. The chain carries TRBV6-2 or TRBV6-3 and TRBJ2-2; D is unclear. V lost 2 bases and J 3 bases, leaving 10 bases between the germline ends. The germline gives CDR1 MNHEY, CDR2 SVGEGT. This CDR3 contains 15 residues. CDR3: CASSYRRADTGELFF. In DNA form, the CDR3 reads TGTGCCAGCAGTTACCGCCGAGCAGACACCGGGGAGCTGTTTTTT.

The gene calls are TRBV10-3 and TRBJ2-7; no definite D call. The CDR3 runs 11 residues. Germline V gene data show CDR1 as ENHRY and CDR2 as SYGVKD. V lost 10 bases, J lost 2 bases, and 9 bases lay in between. CDR3 amino acids: CATDGPYEQYF. For the CDR3, the DNA is TGTGCCACGGACGGACCCTACGAGCAGTACTTC.

A word on this clonotype: It is unclear where the CDR3 begins or ends on the DNA, so no DNA is shown, and the CDR3 is as TCRdb lists it. The rearrangement links TRBV13 to TRBJ1-1; the DNA was not compared with TRBD1, the D call given in the table. The CDR3 has 14 amino acids, counting both end residues. Germline V gene sequence: CDR1 PRHDT, CDR2 FYEKMQ (reference sequence). CDR3: CASTSGPTNTEAFF.

CDR3 nucleotides: TGTGCCAGCTCGCTATCACGACAGGGTTACGAGCAGTACTTC. Residues: CASSLSRQGYEQYF. This sequence joins TRBV7-9 and TRBJ2-7; 7 nucleotides align to TRBD1. The V gene's germline CDR1 is SEHNR and CDR2 FQNEAQ (reference sequence). V shed 8 bases, J shed 4 bases, and the junction held 11 bases outside the gene matches. The CDR3 loop spans 14 amino acids.

Ten or more counts support this clonotype. V is TRBV5-8 and J is TRBJ2-5; D is perhaps TRBD2 (6 bases). This CDR3 is built from 16 residues. V shed 4 bases and J shed 4 bases, with 20 bases lying between them. Germline lookup yields CDR1 SGHTS and CDR2 YDEGEE. CDR3 sequence: CASSPGRNGGRETQYF. The CDR3 nucleotides are TGTGCCAGCAGCCCTGGCCGTAACGGGGGAAGAGAGACCCAGTACTTC.